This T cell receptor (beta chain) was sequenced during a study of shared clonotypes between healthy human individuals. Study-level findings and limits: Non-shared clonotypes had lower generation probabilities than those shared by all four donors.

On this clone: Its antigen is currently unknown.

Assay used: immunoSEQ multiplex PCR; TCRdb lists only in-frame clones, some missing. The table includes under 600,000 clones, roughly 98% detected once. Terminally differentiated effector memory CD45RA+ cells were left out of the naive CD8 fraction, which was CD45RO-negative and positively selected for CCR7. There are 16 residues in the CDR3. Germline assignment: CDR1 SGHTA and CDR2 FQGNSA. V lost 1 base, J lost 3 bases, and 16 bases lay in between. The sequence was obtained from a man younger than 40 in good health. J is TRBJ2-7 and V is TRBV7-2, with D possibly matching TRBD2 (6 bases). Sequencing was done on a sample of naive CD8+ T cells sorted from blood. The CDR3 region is CASSLVVGGLHYEQYF. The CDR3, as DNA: TGTGCCAGCAGCTTAGTCGTGGGGGGACTCCACTACGAGCAGTACTTC.